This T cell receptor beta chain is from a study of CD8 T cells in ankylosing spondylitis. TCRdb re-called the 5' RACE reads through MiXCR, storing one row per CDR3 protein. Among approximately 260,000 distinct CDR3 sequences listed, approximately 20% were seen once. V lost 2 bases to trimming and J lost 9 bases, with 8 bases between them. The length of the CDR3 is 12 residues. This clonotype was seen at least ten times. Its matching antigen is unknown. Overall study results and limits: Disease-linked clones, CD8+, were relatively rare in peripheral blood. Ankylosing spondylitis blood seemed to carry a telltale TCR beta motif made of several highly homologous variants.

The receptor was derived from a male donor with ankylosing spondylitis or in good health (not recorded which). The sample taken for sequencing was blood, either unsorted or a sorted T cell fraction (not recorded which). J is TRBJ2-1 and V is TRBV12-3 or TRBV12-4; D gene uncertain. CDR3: CASSLSFFEQFF. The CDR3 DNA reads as TGTGCCAGCAGTTTATCTTTTTTTGAGCAGTTCTTC.